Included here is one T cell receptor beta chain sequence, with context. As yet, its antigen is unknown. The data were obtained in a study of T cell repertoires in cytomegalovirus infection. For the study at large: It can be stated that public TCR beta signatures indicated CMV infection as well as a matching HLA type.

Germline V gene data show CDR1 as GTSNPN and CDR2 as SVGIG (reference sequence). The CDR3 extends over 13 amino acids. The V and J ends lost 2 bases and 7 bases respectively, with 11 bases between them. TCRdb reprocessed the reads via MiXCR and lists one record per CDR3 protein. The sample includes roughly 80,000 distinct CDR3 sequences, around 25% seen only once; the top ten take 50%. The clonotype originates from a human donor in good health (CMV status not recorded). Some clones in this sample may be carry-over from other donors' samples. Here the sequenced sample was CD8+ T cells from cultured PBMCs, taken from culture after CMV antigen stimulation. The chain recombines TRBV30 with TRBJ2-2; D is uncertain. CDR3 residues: CAWSKVLSGELFF. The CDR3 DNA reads TGTGCCTGGAGTAAAGTTTTGAGCGGGGAGCTGTTTTTT.